Each of the 31 T cell receptor beta chains below was sequenced from the same sample in a study of CD8+CD57+ T cells in acquired aplastic anemia. Profiles of TCR beta VDJ and CDR3 were generated from a genomic DNA template. In TCRdb, the reads were re-called with MiXCR into one record per CDR3 protein. The repertoire includes around 430,000 distinct CDR3 sequences, more than 25% of them detected once, and around 0.82% sits in the top ten. For sequencing, patients were chosen who had shown expansion of CD8+CD57+ cells by flow cytometry. Input material: sorted CD4+, CD8+, or CD8+CD57+ T cells (not recorded which) from PBMCs. The receptors originated from a human donor with aplastic anemia.

This clonotype showed up just a few times. The chain is built from TRBV20-1 and TRBJ1-1; D possibly corresponds to TRBD1 (6 bases). CDR3 length equals 13 residues. Trimming took off 5 bases at V and 0 bases at J, with 10 bases between the two ends. CDR1 is DFQATT and CDR2 is SNEGSKA in the germline V gene (reference sequence). CDR3 bases: TGCAGTGCTCCAGGGGATTTGAACACTGAAGCTTTCTTT. Encoded protein: CSAPGDLNTEAFF.

On this clonotype: Being one base from a much bigger clone, this may be a read error. This chain links TRBV7-9 with TRBJ2-7; TRBD1 matches 8 bases. Matching the DNA end better, TRBJ2-1 makes the J call doubtful. This CDR3 has 15 amino acids. CDR1 is SEHNR, CDR2 FQNEAQ, per germline (reference sequence). This chain's CDR3 is CASSDRGRGPNEQFF. The CDR3 coding sequence is TGTGCCAGCAGTGACAGGGGTAGGGGTCCGAATGAGCAGTTCTTC.

Worth noting for this clonotype: One base away lies a much larger clone, so this may be a sequencing read error. This chain links TRBV24-1 with TRBJ2-2; D is perhaps TRBD2 (6 bases). V was trimmed by 9 bases and J by 4 bases, leaving 14 bases between them. Germline V gene lookup returns CDR1 KGHDR and CDR2 SFDVKD. The length of the CDR3 is 14 residues. This chain's CDR3 is CATGGGASTGELFF. The CDR3 nucleotides are TGTGCCACCGGCGGAGGGGCTAGCACCGGGGAGCTGTTTTTT.

This clonotype was seen repeatedly, ten times or more. The chain's CDR3 is CASSVDSEGYTF. CDR3 DNA sequence: TGTGCCAGCAGCGTAGACAGTGAAGGCTACACCTTC. The gene calls are TRBV2 and TRBJ1-2, with D possibly TRBD1 on 5 matching bases. The CDR3 length is 12 residues. The V end was cut by 6 bases, the J end by 8 bases, with 13 bases between. Germline V gene lookup returns CDR1 SNHLY and CDR2 FYNNEI.

This clonotype was seen only once. A much bigger clone sits one base away, suggesting this may be a read error. The CDR3 ends on some other residue instead of the conserved phenylalanine or tryptophan, so this is likely a read error. V and J are TRBV19 and TRBJ2-3, with a weak D call TRBD2 (6 bases). The CDR3 is 15 amino acids. The V gene's germline CDR1 is LNHDA and CDR2 SQIVND (reference sequence). The V gene lost 10 bases and the J gene lost 4 bases, with 21 bases spanning the gap. The CDR3 DNA reads TGTGCCACCACTCAAGGAGTAGCGGAAGCAGATACGCAGTATCTT. This encodes CATTQGVAEADTQYL.

This clonotype was picked up a small number of times. The chain links TRBV20-1 to TRBJ2-3; D is perhaps TRBD1 (7 bases). The V gene's germline CDR1 is DFQATT and CDR2 SNEGSKA (reference sequence). The CDR3 loop spans 13 amino acids. Trimming shortened V by 3 bases and J by 8 bases, and 15 bases separated the two germline ends. The CDR3 DNA is TGCAGTGCTAGTTACCCAGGGGGAGGTACGCAGTATTTT. Encoded protein: CSASYPGGGTQYF.

There are many counts of this clonotype. The rearrangement links TRBV29-1 to TRBJ1-1; D unclear. The CDR3 spans 11 residues. Looked up from germline, CDR1 is SQVTM and CDR2 is ANQGSEA. Trimming took off 7 bases at V and 1 base at J, with 7 bases between the two ends. The CDR3 bases are TGCAGCGGAGGCGGGAACACTGAAGCTTTCTTT. Encoded protein: CSGGGNTEAFF.

This chain uses TRBV10-3 with TRBJ2-5; 13 positions agree with TRBD2. Trimming took 4 bases from V and 2 from J; bases not matched to a gene: 1. Germline CDR1 is ENHRY and CDR2 is SYGVKD. The CDR3 runs to 15 residues. In DNA form, the CDR3 reads TGTGCCATCAGTGCGGGACTAGCGGGGCAAGAGACCCAGTACTTC. Protein: CAISAGLAGQETQYF.

The chain couples TRBV20-1 to TRBJ2-1, with 8 bases lining up with TRBD1. Germline V gene sequence: CDR1 DFQATT, CDR2 SNEGSKA (reference sequence). V shed 6 bases and J 2 bases; nucleotides not matched to a gene: 6. The CDR3 totals 14 residues. CDR3 bases: TGCAGTGCCGCCCCGGACAGGGCCTACAATGAGCAGTTCTTC. Translated, it gives CSAAPDRAYNEQFF.

As DNA, the CDR3 is TGTGCCAGCAGCCCTTCGGACGGTCTGGTGAACACTGAAGCTTTCTTT. It translates to CASSPSDGLVNTEAFF. The chain is built from TRBV25-1 and TRBJ1-1, with D unclear. The germline CDR1 and CDR2 sequences are MGHDK and SYGVNS. This CDR3 comprises 16 residues. The V and J ends lost 6 bases and 0 bases respectively, with 17 bases between them.

In this sample, this clonotype turned up many times. J is TRBJ2-5 and V is TRBV20-1; TRBD2 matches at 8 bases. CDR1 is DFQATT, CDR2 SNEGSKA, per germline (reference sequence). V shed 1 base, J shed 6 bases, and the junction held 4 bases outside the gene matches. CDR3 length: 13 amino acids. DNA of the CDR3: TGCAGTGCTAGAGTGGGACTAGATCAGACCCAGTACTTC. This encodes CSARVGLDQTQYF.

The chain links TRBV5-8 to TRBJ1-4; no definite D call. The CDR3 sequence is 14 residues long. V was trimmed by 2 bases and J by 3 bases, leaving 8 bases between them. Germline loops: CDR1 SGHTS, CDR2 YDEGEE. Written as DNA, the CDR3 is TGTGCCAGCAGCTTAACCCAGCCTAATGAAAAACTGTTTTTT. This sequence encodes CASSLTQPNEKLFF.

This clonotype was counted only a few times. The J gene is TRBJ2-7, the V gene TRBV5-1; D may be TRBD1 (6 bases). CDR3 length: 14 residues. The germline V gene has CDR1 SGHRS and CDR2 YFSETQ. Trimming removed 4 bases from V and 3 bases from J, with 14 bases in between. As DNA, the CDR3 is TGCGCCAGCAGCCTGCACAGGGAACTCTACGAGCAGTACTTC. The encoded protein is CASSLHRELYEQYF.

Turning to this clonotype: Being one base from a much bigger clone, this may be a read error. The rearrangement uses TRBV10-3 and TRBJ1-4, with D possibly TRBD1 on 5 matching bases. The germline gives CDR1 ENHRY, CDR2 SYGVKD. The CDR3 contains 15 residues. The CDR3 sequence: CAISTGTGEFEKPFF. CDR3 coding DNA: TGTGCCATCAGTACGGGGACCGGGGAGTTCGAAAAACCGTTTTTT.

This clonotype was observed a few times. The V gene is TRBV13, the J gene TRBJ2-1, with a tentative D call TRBD2 (7 bases). This CDR3 is built from 12 residues. The germline CDR1 and CDR2 sequences are PRHDT and FYEKMQ (reference sequence). V was cut by 8 bases and J by 8 bases, with 13 bases left in between. CDR3 sequence reads: CASGGALDEQFF. For the CDR3, the DNA is TGTGCCAGCGGGGGGGCCCTGGATGAGCAGTTCTTC.

As to this clonotype: At one end, the junction sequence differs from germline, possibly due to a read error. V gene TRBV10-1 combines with J gene TRBJ2-2; the match to TRBD1 covers 7 bases. The CDR3 runs 15 residues. The germline V gene encodes CDR1 WNHNN and CDR2 SYGVQD (reference sequence). The CDR3 DNA reads as TGCGCCAGCGGGGCCGGGACAGCGAACACCGGGGAGCTGCTTTTT. Its translation: CASGAGTANTGELLF.

This clonotype has a count of ten or more. This sequence joins TRBV7-6 and TRBJ2-5, with a possible D match to TRBD2 (5 bases). Looked up from germline, CDR1 is SGHVS and CDR2 is FNYEAQ. The CDR3 extends over 14 amino acids. The V end was cut by 3 bases, the J end by 2 bases, with 10 bases between. This CDR3 reads CASSFMTGQETQYF. CDR3 nucleotide sequence: TGTGCCAGCAGCTTTATGACGGGACAAGAGACCCAGTACTTC.

The chain joins TRBV6-1 to TRBJ1-1; D gene ambiguous. Trimming left V 3 bases short and J 0 bases short, with 11 bases between. The CDR3 extends over 15 amino acids. Per the germline V gene, CDR1 is MNHNS and CDR2 is SASEGT. The chain's CDR3 is CASSDYGRLNTEAFF. In DNA, the CDR3 is TGTGCCAGCAGTGATTACGGGAGACTGAACACTGAAGCTTTCTTT.

V gene TRBV19 combines with J gene TRBJ1-6; D gene ambiguous. Germline assignment: CDR1 LNHDA and CDR2 SQIVND (reference sequence). This CDR3 region has 16 residues. Trimming took 8 bases from V and 0 from J, leaving 14 bases between them. The CDR3 DNA reads TGTGCCAGTCGGGCCGGTAGACTCTCCTATAATTCACCCCTCCACTTT. This codes for CASRAGRLSYNSPLHF.

V usage is TRBV9 and J usage is TRBJ2-1, with D unclear. CDR1 is SGDLS, CDR2 YYNGEE, per germline. Trimming pared 0 bases from V and 8 bases from J, leaving 6 bases between. CDR3 length equals 12 residues. The CDR3 reads CASSVGVYEQFF. CDR3 in DNA: TGTGCCAGCAGCGTAGGGGTGTATGAGCAGTTCTTC.

This clonotype occurred once. This rearrangement joins TRBV20-1 to TRBJ1-2; 8 nucleotides match TRBD1. Germline assignment: CDR1 DFQATT and CDR2 SNEGSKA (reference sequence). V gave up 1 base and J gave up 3 bases; unmatched junction bases: 4. The CDR3 spans 14 residues. The CDR3 protein is CSARGRQGYYGYTF. The CDR3 bases are TGCAGTGCTAGAGGTCGACAGGGGTACTATGGCTACACCTTC.

The sample holds many counts of this clonotype. The chain is built from TRBV19 and TRBJ2-7; no clear D gene. The V gene's germline CDR1 is LNHDA and CDR2 SQIVND (reference sequence). The CDR3 loop spans 13 amino acids. V lost 6 bases, J lost 3 bases, and 12 bases lay in between. CDR3 sequence reads: CASRFSAGYEQYF. The CDR3 nucleotides are TGTGCCAGTAGGTTTTCGGCAGGCTACGAGCAGTACTTC. Based on the CDR3 plus reference TRBV19 and TRBJ2-7, the full variable domain is DGGITQSPKYLFRKEGQNVTLSCEQNLNHDAMYWYRQDPGQGLRLIYYSQIVNDFQKGDIAEGYSVSREKKESFPLTVTSAQKNPTAFYLCASRFSAGYEQYFGPGTRLTVT.

Many counts were recorded for this clonotype. The chain joins TRBV11-2 to TRBJ2-7, with 7 bases matching TRBD1. The CDR3 covers 17 residues. Germline V CDR1 and CDR2: SGHAT, FQNNGV. V shed 1 base, J shed 5 bases, and the junction held 14 bases outside the gene matches. CDR3 amino acids: CASSLVLPGRGYHEQYF. The CDR3 DNA follows: TGTGCCAGCAGCTTAGTCCTTCCGGGCAGGGGGTACCACGAGCAGTACTTC.

This chain links TRBV27 with TRBJ2-7; 7 bases align to TRBD2. The CDR3 is made up of 16 amino acids. The germline gives CDR1 MNHEY, CDR2 SMNVEV (reference sequence). With 1 base clipped from V and 3 bases from J, the junction kept 9 bases outside the gene matches. The DNA of the CDR3 is TGTGCCAGCAGTTTATTGCCCTTAGCGGGTTTCTACGAGCAGTACTTC. Translating it yields CASSLLPLAGFYEQYF.

The gene calls are TRBV20-1 and TRBJ2-1; D might be TRBD2 (6 bases). From germline, CDR1 is DFQATT and CDR2 SNEGSKA (reference sequence). Trimming pared 3 bases from V and 5 bases from J, leaving 17 bases between. The CDR3 is 15 amino acids. Here the CDR3 DNA reads TGCAGTGCTAGTAACTGGCAGGGAGGACACAATGAGCAGTTCTTC. It encodes CSASNWQGGHNEQFF.

The rearrangement links TRBV5-1 to TRBJ1-3, with D possibly matching TRBD1 (6 bases). Germline V gene sequence: CDR1 SGHRS, CDR2 YFSETQ. The CDR3 is 16 amino acids. V was cut by 4 bases and J by 4 bases, with 18 bases left in between. CDR3 residues: CASSERTASAGNTIYF. CDR3 DNA sequence: TGCGCCAGCAGCGAGCGGACAGCCTCTGCGGGAAACACCATATATTTT. Full variable domain (rest looked up from reference TRBV5-1 and TRBJ1-3): KAGVTQTPRYLIKTRGQQVTLSCSPISGHRSVSWYQQTPGQGLQFLFEYFSETQRNKGNFPGRFSGRQFSNSRSEMNVSTLELGDSALYLCASSERTASAGNTIYFGEGSWLTVV.

The chain carries TRBV5-4 and TRBJ2-7; 12 bases agree with TRBD2. With V trimmed by 0 bases and J by 1 base, 17 bases remained unmatched. The CDR3 is 21 residues long. The germline V gene encodes CDR1 SGHNT and CDR2 YYREEE (reference sequence). DNA for the CDR3: TGTGCCAGCAGCTTGGTACCTCGTTGGACTAGCGGGATATTGGCGTCCTACGAGCAGTACTTC. Residues: CASSLVPRWTSGILASYEQYF.

Worth noting for this clonotype: This may come from a read error, since a much larger clone is one base off. This chain connects TRBV5-1 to TRBJ1-2; tentative D call: TRBD1 (5 bases). This CDR3 spans 14 amino acids. Germline V gene sequence: CDR1 SGHRS, CDR2 YFSETQ. The CDR3 protein is CASSLDRGNYGYAF. The CDR3 nucleotides are TGCGCCAGCAGCTTGGATCGGGGGAACTATGGCTACGCCTTC.

Worth noting for this clonotype: With a much larger clone just one base away, this may be a read error. J is TRBJ1-1 and V is TRBV20-1, with D perhaps matching TRBD1 (5 bases). The germline V gene has CDR1 DFQATT and CDR2 SNEGSKA (reference sequence). Trimming removed 3 bases from V and 6 bases from J, with 11 bases in between. The CDR3 covers 12 residues. In DNA form, the CDR3 reads TGCAGTGCTAGTCGCGGGGGGGCTGAAGCTTTCTTT. Translated, it gives CSASRGGAEAFF.

The chain combines TRBV19 with TRBJ2-2; D perhaps matches TRBD2 (6 bases). This CDR3 is built from 14 residues. CDR1 LNHDA and CDR2 SQIVND come from the germline V gene (reference sequence). V lost 8 bases and J 3 bases, leaving 13 bases between the germline ends. CDR3 DNA sequence: TGTGCCAGTGAAAGGCTAGCGTACACCGGGGAGCTGTTTTTT. It is translated as CASERLAYTGELFF.

The genes are TRBV2 and TRBJ1-5; D gene ambiguous. CDR1 and CDR2 (germline): SNHLY, FYNNEI. The V end was cut by 6 bases, the J end by 1 base, with 25 bases between. CDR3 length equals 19 residues. The CDR3 spells CASSLTRTSVLVSNQPQHF. The CDR3 region has the DNA TGTGCCAGCAGCCTAACACGGACCTCAGTATTAGTAAGCAATCAGCCCCAGCATTTT. Full variable domain (rest looked up from reference TRBV2 and TRBJ1-5): EPEVTQTPSHQVTQMGQEVILRCVPISNHLYFYWYRQILGQKVEFLVSFYNNEISEKSEIFDDQFSVERPDGSNFTLKIRSTKLEDSAMYFCASSLTRTSVLVSNQPQHFGDGTRLSIL.